Listed below are T cell receptor beta chains from one sample, sequenced in a study of molecular identifiers for immune sequencing clone quantification. One entry per CDR3 protein results from TCRdb running MiXCR on the PCR reads. In the table there are about half a million distinct CDR3 sequences, around 21% of which are singletons. The sample taken for sequencing was naive CD8+ T cells from blood, with Jurkat cell RNA spiked in. The receptors shown here come from a human donor in good health. Some libraries in this study had Jurkat cell RNA spiked in. The CDR3 runs from the conserved cysteine through the conserved F or W. D genes are given only for firm matches. Not every row has a clone size; where given, it reads once, few, many or a size class.

j_gene: TRBJ2-2
abundance: NA
d_gene: NA
v_gene: TRBV30
CDR3nt: TGTGCCTGGACCGGCAGGGTTACCGGGGAGCTGTTTTTT
CDR3aa: CAWTGRVTGELFF

j_gene: TRBJ2-3
abundance: many
d_gene: TRBD2
v_gene: TRBV29-1
CDR3nt: TGCAGCGTTACTAGCGGGGGTTCAGATACGCAGTATTTT
CDR3aa: CSVTSGGSDTQYF

j_gene: TRBJ1-5
abundance: many
d_gene: NA
v_gene: TRBV4-3
CDR3nt: TGCGCCAGCAGCCAAGATCGGGGGTCAGGCAATCAGCCCCAGCATTTT
CDR3aa: CASSQDRGSGNQPQHF

j_gene: TRBJ2-7
abundance: many
d_gene: TRBD2
v_gene: TRBV30
CDR3nt: TGTGCCTGGAGTGTAACTAGCGGGAGTTACGAGCAGTACTTC
CDR3aa: CAWSVTSGSYEQYF

j_gene: TRBJ1-1
abundance: many
d_gene: NA
v_gene: TRBV4-3
CDR3nt: TGCGCCAGCAGCCAAGTTGCCGGGGCAGGGGTCACTGAAGCTTTCTTT
CDR3aa: CASSQVAGAGVTEAFF

j_gene: TRBJ2-2
abundance: NA
d_gene: TRBD1
v_gene: TRBV5-3
CDR3nt: TGTGCCAGCAGCCGTTGGGGGGACAGGGGACGCGACGGGGAGCTGTCTTTT
CDR3aa: CASSRWGDRGRDGELSF

j_gene: TRBJ1-2
abundance: NA
d_gene: NA
v_gene: TRBV7-6
CDR3nt: TGTGCCAGCAGCTTAGATTTAGCGGCAGGGTTTGGCTACACCTTC
CDR3aa: CASSLDLAAGFGYTF

j_gene: TRBJ1-5
abundance: NA
d_gene: NA
v_gene: TRBV9
CDR3nt: TGTGCCAGCGAGCGAGGAGCCTCCAGCACGGATACGCAGCATTTT
CDR3aa: CASERGASSTDTQHF

j_gene: TRBJ1-1
abundance: many
d_gene: TRBD1
v_gene: TRBV7-9
CDR3nt: TGTGCCAGCAGCTCCTGGACAGGGTCCAACACTGAAGCTTTCTTT
CDR3aa: CASSSWTGSNTEAFF

j_gene: TRBJ2-7
abundance: many
d_gene: TRBD1
v_gene: TRBV4-3
CDR3nt: TGCGCCAGCAGCCAGGCCCGGACAGGGTTCTACGAGCAGTACTTC
CDR3aa: CASSQARTGFYEQYF

j_gene: TRBJ1-1
abundance: few
d_gene: TRBD1
v_gene: TRBV7-9
CDR3nt: TGTGCCAGCAGCATCGGACAGGGCGTGGTGAACACTGAAGCTTTCTTT
CDR3aa: CASSIGQGVVNTEAFF

j_gene: TRBJ2-5
abundance: many
d_gene: NA
v_gene: TRBV6-2/TRBV6-3
CDR3nt: TGTGCCAGCAGTTACTCGCCCAGGACAGTCCAAGAGACCCAGTACTTC
CDR3aa: CASSYSPRTVQETQYF

j_gene: TRBJ1-1
abundance: few
d_gene: TRBD1
v_gene: TRBV12-3/TRBV12-4
CDR3nt: TGTGCCAGCACCGCGGGACAGGTGGGCACTGAAGCTTTCTTT
CDR3aa: CASTAGQVGTEAFF

j_gene: TRBJ1-6
abundance: NA
d_gene: NA
v_gene: TRBV6-2/TRBV6-3
CDR3nt: TGTGCCAGCAGTTACCTCCGCCAGGAGAGCTCCTATAATTCACCCCTCCACTTT
CDR3aa: CASSYLRQESSYNSPLHF

j_gene: TRBJ2-7
abundance: NA
d_gene: NA
v_gene: TRBV28
CDR3nt: TGTGCCAGCAGTTTGCCCCATCAGGGGAGCTCCTACGAGCAGTACTTC
CDR3aa: CASSLPHQGSSYEQYF

j_gene: TRBJ2-3
abundance: NA
d_gene: TRBD2
v_gene: TRBV24-1
CDR3nt: TGTGCCACCAGCGACCTAGCGGACACAGATACGCAGTATTTT
CDR3aa: CATSDLADTDTQYF

j_gene: TRBJ1-2
abundance: few
d_gene: NA
v_gene: TRBV28
CDR3nt: TGTGCCAGCAGCCCTTCGGGGGGGCGCGTCTCTGTGGACTATGGCTACACCTTC
CDR3aa: CASSPSGGRVSVDYGYTF

j_gene: TRBJ2-7
abundance: NA
d_gene: NA
v_gene: TRBV7-2
CDR3nt: TGTGCCAGCAGCGTCTTTTACTCCTACGAGCAGTACTTC
CDR3aa: CASSVFYSYEQYF

j_gene: TRBJ2-5
abundance: NA
d_gene: NA
v_gene: TRBV12-3/TRBV12-4
CDR3nt: TGTGCCAGCAGTTTGGGTTATTTCGGAGAGACCCAGTACTTC
CDR3aa: CASSLGYFGETQYF